Each of the 9 T cell receptor beta chains below was sequenced from the same sample in a study of cytomegalovirus exposure and HLA in healthy donors. PCR amplification relied on 60 Vbeta primers (plus 13 Jbeta primers). Assay used: immunoSEQ multiplex PCR; TCRdb lists only in-frame clones, some missing. The sample has roughly 78,000 clones; 60% to 70% are singletons. The sample comprised PBMCs. The receptors here all came from a man in his thirties or forties in good health and CMV-seropositive.

The rearrangement links TRBV4-3 to TRBJ2-7; 9 positions agree with TRBD1. This CDR3 is 15 amino acids long. Germline trimming cut 0 bases from V and 3 bases from J; bases unmatched to any gene: 3. The V gene's germline CDR1 is LGHNA and CDR2 YSLEER. The CDR3 sequence is CASSQDLGQGYEQYF. The DNA for the CDR3 is TGCGCCAGCAGCCAAGACCTGGGACAGGGCTACGAGCAGTACTTC.

This chain joins TRBV9 and TRBJ2-1, with no clear D. Germline loops: CDR1 SGDLS, CDR2 YYNGEE. The CDR3 has 15 residues. V was cut by 4 bases and J by 0 bases, with 11 bases left in between. CDR3 nucleotide sequence: TGTGCCAGCAGCTCCTTAGAAGACTCCTACAATGAGCAGTTCTTC. Translated, it gives CASSSLEDSYNEQFF. Full variable domain (missing parts from reference TRBV9 and TRBJ2-1): DSGVTQTPKHLITATGQRVTLRCSPRSGDLSVYWYQQSLDQGLQFLIQYYNGEERAKGNILERFSAQQFPDLHSELNLSSLELGDSALYFCASSSLEDSYNEQFFGPGTRLTVL.

This clone turned up a few times. V and J are TRBV9 and TRBJ1-1; the match to TRBD1 covers 8 bases. CDR3 size: 14 residues. The J segment lost 7 bases and the V segment lost 4 bases, leaving 9 bases of the junction unmatched. Per germline, CDR1 SGDLS and CDR2 YYNGEE. CDR3 DNA: TGTGCCAGCAGCCTCTCCGGGACAGGACTTGAAGCTTTCTTT. It encodes CASSLSGTGLEAFF. The variable domain in full, completed from reference TRBV9 and TRBJ1-1, reads DSGVTQTPKHLITATGQRVTLRCSPRSGDLSVYWYQQSLDQGLQFLIQYYNGEERAKGNILERFSAQQFPDLHSELNLSSLELGDSALYFCASSLSGTGLEAFFGQGTRLTVV.

In this sample, this clone is medium-sized (0.01 to 0.1%). V gene TRBV4-1 combines with J gene TRBJ2-3, with TRBD2 identical over 7 bases. The germline CDR1 and CDR2 sequences are MGHRA and YSYEKL. The CDR3 has 16 amino acids. V shed 1 base, J shed 1 base, and the junction held 5 bases outside the gene matches. The CDR3: CASSQAVSGGTDTQYF. The CDR3 DNA sequence: TGCGCCAGCAGCCAAGCGGTCAGCGGGGGCACAGATACGCAGTATTTT.

The genes are TRBV5-1 and TRBJ2-5; 7 positions match TRBD2. CDR1 is SGHRS, CDR2 YFSETQ, per germline. V gave up 4 bases and J gave up 3 bases; unmatched junction bases: 3. The CDR3 has 13 residues. The CDR3 DNA reads as TGCGCCAGCAGCACGGGACTAAAAGAGACCCAGTACTTC. Translating gives CASSTGLKETQYF.

The chain uses TRBV5-1 and TRBJ1-6; 9 positions agree with TRBD1. CDR3 length equals 16 residues. Unmatched junction bases numbered 11, after V lost 3 bases and J lost 10 bases. Germline-derived CDR1 and CDR2 are SGHRS and YFSETQ. DNA of the CDR3: TGCGCCAGCAGCTCAATACCGGGACAGGGAAACTCACCCCTCCACTTT. Encoded protein: CASSSIPGQGNSPLHF.

Regarding this clone: Distinct nucleotide sequences in the sample also encode this CDR3. The chain recombines TRBV5-1 with TRBJ1-1, with 8 bases lining up with TRBD1. J was trimmed by 5 bases and V by 1 base; bases with no gene match: 4. CDR3 length: 14 amino acids. CDR1 SGHRS and CDR2 YFSETQ come from the germline V gene. The CDR3 spells CASSLTGGNTEAFF. Here the CDR3 DNA reads TGCGCCAGCAGCTTGACAGGGGGGAATACTGAAGCTTTCTTT.

The chain recombines TRBV27 with TRBJ2-5, with TRBD2 identical over 9 bases. The CDR3 extends over 14 amino acids. V gave up 0 bases and J gave up 4 bases; unmatched junction bases: 0. CDR1 is MNHEY and CDR2 is SMNVEV in the germline V gene (reference sequence). The CDR3 sequence: CASSLSTSGETQYF. CDR3 sequence (DNA): TGTGCCAGCAGTTTATCGACTAGCGGAGAGACCCAGTACTTC.

The chain has TRBV28 and TRBJ2-1; 8 bases map to TRBD1. CDR1 and CDR2 from the germline V gene are MDHEN and SYDVKM. The CDR3 contains 12 residues. After removal of 8 bases from V and 4 bases from J, the junction contained 1 base not matched to a gene. CDR3 region: CASRTGYNEQFF. The DNA for the CDR3 is TGTGCCAGCCGGACAGGGTACAATGAGCAGTTCTTC.